This T cell receptor beta chain was profiled in a study of cytomegalovirus exposure and HLA in healthy donors. The study, taken as a whole, reports: In a later analysis, a missense DCLRE1C variant was linked to TCR beta V- and J-gene trimming. In a later analysis, CMV-associated beta chains were mostly HLA-associated, it appeared.

Germline loops: CDR1 SSHAT, CDR2 FNYEAQ (reference sequence). The CDR3 has 13 amino acids. On this clone: The antigen is undetermined. The germline gene is not matched at one end of the junction; a read error may be the cause.

The study ran its PCR with 60 Vbeta and 13 Jbeta primers. Profiled with immunoSEQ multiplex PCR; TCRdb holds only in-frame clones, not every one. The data hold around 130,000 clones, with around 75% observed a single time. The V call is TRBV7-7, the J call TRBJ2-1, with D perhaps matching TRBD2 (5 bases). The clonotype originates from a woman aged 30 to 39 in good health and CMV-seronegative. Sequenced material: PBMCs. This CDR3 is CASSPSEENEQFF. As DNA, the CDR3 is TGTGCTAGCAGCCCCTCGGAGGAGAATGAGCAGTTCTTC.